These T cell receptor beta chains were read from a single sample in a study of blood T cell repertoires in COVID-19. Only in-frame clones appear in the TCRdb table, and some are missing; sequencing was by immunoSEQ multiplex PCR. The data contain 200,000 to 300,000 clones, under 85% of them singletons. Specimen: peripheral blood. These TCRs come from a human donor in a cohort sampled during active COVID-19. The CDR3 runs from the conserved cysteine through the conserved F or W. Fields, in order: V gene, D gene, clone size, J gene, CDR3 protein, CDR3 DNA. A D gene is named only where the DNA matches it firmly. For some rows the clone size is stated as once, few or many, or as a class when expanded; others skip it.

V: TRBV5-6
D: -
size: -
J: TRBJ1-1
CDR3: CASSLGQAPEAFF
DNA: TGTGCCAGCAGCTTGGGACAGGCACCTGAAGCTTTCTTT

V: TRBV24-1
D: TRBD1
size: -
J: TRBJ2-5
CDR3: CATSDYRGETQYF
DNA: TGTGCCACTAGCGACTACAGGGGGGAGACCCAGTACTTC

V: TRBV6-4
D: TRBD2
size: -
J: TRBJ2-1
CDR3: CASSGGTSGIHEQFF
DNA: TGTGCCAGCAGTGGCGGGACTAGCGGGATACATGAGCAGTTCTTC

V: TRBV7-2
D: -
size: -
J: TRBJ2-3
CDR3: CASSTTIRDTQYF
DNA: TGTGCCAGCAGCACGACTATCCGCGATACGCAGTATTTT

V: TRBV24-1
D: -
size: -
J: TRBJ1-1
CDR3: CATGRGLTEAFF
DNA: TGTGCCACGGGAAGAGGGTTAACTGAAGCTTTCTTT

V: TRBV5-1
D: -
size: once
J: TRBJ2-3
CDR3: CASSGDAASTDTQYF
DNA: TGCGCCAGCAGCGGTGATGCGGCTAGCACAGATACGCAGTATTTT

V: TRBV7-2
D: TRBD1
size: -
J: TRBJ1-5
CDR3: CASTTGQYEPQHF
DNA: TGTGCCAGCACCACGGGACAGTACGAGCCCCAGCATTTT

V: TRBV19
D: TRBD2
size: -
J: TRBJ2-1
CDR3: CASSIPGLAGGGEQFF
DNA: TGTGCCAGTAGTATACCGGGACTAGCGGGGGGCGGTGAGCAGTTCTTC

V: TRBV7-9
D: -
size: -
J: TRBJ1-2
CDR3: CASSLGTEYGYTF
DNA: TGTGCCAGCAGCTTAGGGACAGAGTATGGCTACACCTTC

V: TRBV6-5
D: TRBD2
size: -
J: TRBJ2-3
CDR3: CAAMRLAGLPDTQYF
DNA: TGCGCAGCAATGAGACTAGCGGGATTACCAGATACGCAGTATTTT